The 5 T cell receptor beta chains given below trace back to one sample, sequenced in a study of T cell responses to AZD1222 COVID-19 vaccine. Profiling relied on immunoSEQ multiplex PCR, and the TCRdb table lists in-frame clones only, not all of them. The data contain 150,000 to 200,000 clones, about nine tenths of them singletons. The sequencing used peripheral blood, collected on day 0 of AZD1222 vaccination. The receptors here all came from an adult in good health.

This chain links TRBV10-3 with TRBJ1-1, with D unresolved. The germline V and J ends were trimmed by 0 bases and 8 bases, with 4 bases remaining between them. The CDR3 extends over 11 amino acids. From germline, CDR1 is ENHRY and CDR2 SYGVKD. The CDR3 DNA reads TGTGCCATCAGTGAGTCGAGGGAAGCTTTCTTT. It codes for CAISESREAFF.

The V gene is TRBV9, the J gene TRBJ2-2; D remains unclear. The ends were cut back, 0 bases at V and 5 bases at J, with 20 bases in the middle. The germline CDR1 and CDR2 sequences are SGDLS and YYNGEE. The CDR3 consists of 18 residues. This CDR3 reads CASSVATLGTLRTGELFF. CDR3 nucleotide sequence: TGTGCCAGCAGCGTAGCTACTCTGGGAACGCTTAGGACCGGGGAGCTGTTTTTT.

J is TRBJ2-2 and V is TRBV5-1; D may correspond to TRBD1 or TRBD2 (7 bases each). V lost 3 bases and J 3 bases, leaving 18 bases between the germline ends. Germline V gene lookup returns CDR1 SGHRS and CDR2 YFSETQ. The length of the CDR3 is 17 residues. The CDR3 is CASSSPPGGGDTGELFF. The CDR3 DNA reads TGCGCCAGCAGCTCACCGCCAGGGGGGGGTGACACCGGGGAGCTGTTTTTT.

J is TRBJ1-2 and V is TRBV5-1; D not certain. V lost 0 bases, J lost 4 bases, and 22 bases lay in between. The CDR3 is 18 amino acids. Germline CDR1 reads SGHRS; CDR2 reads YFSETQ. The CDR3 bases are TGCGCCAGCAGCTTGGGGCGGGGATCAGAATGGATCAGCTATGGCTACACCTTC. Translation gives CASSLGRGSEWISYGYTF.

The chain has TRBV10-3 and TRBJ1-2; 9 nucleotides align to TRBD1. The germline CDR1 and CDR2 sequences are ENHRY and SYGVKD. The V and J ends lost 7 bases and 4 bases, in that order; junction bases with no gene match: 10. This CDR3 comprises 15 residues. Written as DNA, the CDR3 is TGTGCCATCACAACAACAGGGGGCGGCCCCTATGGCTACACCTTC. It translates to CAITTTGGGPYGYTF.